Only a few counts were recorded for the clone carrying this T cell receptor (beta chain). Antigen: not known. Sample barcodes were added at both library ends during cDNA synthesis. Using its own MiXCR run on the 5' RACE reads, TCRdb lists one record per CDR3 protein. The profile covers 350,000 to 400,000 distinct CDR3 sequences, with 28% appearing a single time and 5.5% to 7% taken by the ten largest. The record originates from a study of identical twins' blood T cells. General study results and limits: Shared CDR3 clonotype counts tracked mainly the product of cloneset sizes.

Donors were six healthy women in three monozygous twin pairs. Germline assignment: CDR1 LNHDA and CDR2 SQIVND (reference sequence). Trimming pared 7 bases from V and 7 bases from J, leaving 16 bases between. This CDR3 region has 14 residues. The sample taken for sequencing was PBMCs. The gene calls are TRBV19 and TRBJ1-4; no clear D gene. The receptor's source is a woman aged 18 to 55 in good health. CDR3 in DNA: TGTGCCAGTACCGTAGATAGAGGACTTGAAAAACTGTTTTTT. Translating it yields CASTVDRGLEKLFF.